This passage covers 7 T cell receptor beta chains from one sample sequenced in a study of cytomegalovirus exposure and HLA in healthy donors. The PCR made use of 60 Vbeta and 13 Jbeta primers. The assay was immunoSEQ multiplex PCR, and TCRdb's table has in-frame clones only and misses some. This sample carries approximately 150,000 clones, approximately 84% of them seen once, and the ten largest clones take around 2.6%. Material for sequencing was PBMCs. The receptors derive from a man aged 25 to 45 in good health and CMV-seropositive.

V gene TRBV2 combines with J gene TRBJ2-2; 7 bases map to TRBD2. In germline, CDR1 is SNHLY, CDR2 FYNNEI. CDR3 size: 16 residues. With 6 bases clipped from V and 0 bases from J, the junction kept 7 bases outside the gene matches. Written as DNA, the CDR3 is TGTGCCAGCAGCCCTTTTCTAGCGGCGAACACCGGGGAGCTGTTTTTT. Translating gives CASSPFLAANTGELFF.

The V gene is TRBV27, the J gene TRBJ1-5; tentative D call: TRBD1 (5 bases). The germline V gene has CDR1 MNHEY and CDR2 SMNVEV (reference sequence). Trimming took 5 bases from V and 7 from J, leaving 18 bases between them. The CDR3 contains 15 residues. Written as DNA, the CDR3 is TGTGCCAGCAGTGGATGGGGCAGGGCTAGGCAGCCCCAGCATTTT. Protein: CASSGWGRARQPQHF.

The chain uses TRBV5-4 and TRBJ2-1; D is unclear. The CDR3 is 12 residues long. V shed 3 bases and J shed 5 bases, with 6 bases lying between them. Germline V CDR1 and CDR2: SGHNT, YYREEE (reference sequence). The DNA of the CDR3 is TGTGCCAGCAGCTCCCTTAACAATGAGCAGTTCTTC. This translates into CASSSLNNEQFF. Full variable domain (missing parts from reference TRBV5-4 and TRBJ2-1): ETGVTQSPTHLIKTRGQQVTLRCSSQSGHNTVSWYQQALGQGPQFIFQYYREEENGRGNFPPRFSGLQFPNYSSELNVNALELDDSALYLCASSSLNNEQFFGPGTRLTVL.

V usage is TRBV7-9 and J usage is TRBJ1-5, with 7 nucleotides matching TRBD1. Losses at the gene ends were 1 base for V and 3 bases for J; bases not matched to a gene: 3. Looked up from germline, CDR1 is SEHNR and CDR2 is FQNEAQ (reference sequence). This CDR3 has 15 residues. The CDR3 loop reads CASSLGDSFNQPQHF. In DNA form, the CDR3 reads TGTGCCAGCAGCTTAGGGGACAGTTTCAATCAGCCCCAGCATTTT.

The chain links TRBV7-2 to TRBJ1-5; D is possibly TRBD1 (6 bases). Germline V gives CDR1 SGHTA, CDR2 FQGNSA. The V end lost 4 bases, the J end lost 4 bases, and 8 bases lay between the germline ends. The CDR3 loop spans 13 amino acids. CDR3 in DNA: TGTGCCAGCAGCTCAGACAGGAATCAGCCCCAGCATTTT. It translates to CASSSDRNQPQHF.

The chain is built from TRBV11-3 and TRBJ2-5, with D uncertain. Germline-derived CDR1 and CDR2 are SGHNT and YENEEA. The CDR3 has 13 residues. V lost 0 bases, J lost 2 bases, and 4 bases lay in between. The CDR3 reads CASSLERQETQYF. For the CDR3, the DNA is TGTGCCAGCAGCTTAGAACGGCAAGAGACCCAGTACTTC.

The rearrangement uses TRBV30 and TRBJ2-7, with 7 bases aligning to TRBD1. CDR1 is GTSNPN, CDR2 SVGIG, per germline (reference sequence). Unmatched junction bases numbered 16, after V lost 0 bases and J lost 5 bases. This CDR3 spans 17 amino acids. The CDR3 here is CAWSVFPLGGRKNEQYF. CDR3 bases: TGTGCCTGGAGTGTATTCCCCTTAGGGGGCCGGAAGAACGAGCAGTACTTC. Full variable domain (rest looked up from reference TRBV30 and TRBJ2-7): SQTIHQWPATLVQPVGSPLSLECTVEGTSNPNLYWYRQAAGRGLQLLFYSVGIGQISSEVPQNLSASRPQDRQFILSSKKLLLSDSGFYLCAWSVFPLGGRKNEQYFGPGTRLTVT.